The sequence of this TCR beta chain was determined in a study of cytomegalovirus exposure and HLA in healthy donors. The overall study: Out of 150 million to 200 million T cells, an earlier analysis found some 110 million unique TCR beta sequences in total.

Per the germline V gene, CDR1 is LGHNA and CDR2 is YSLEER. Trimming stripped 4 bases from V and 0 bases from J, with 15 bases between. The CDR3 loop spans 16 amino acids. PCR used 60 Vbeta primers and 13 Jbeta primers. The assay was immunoSEQ multiplex PCR, and TCRdb's table has in-frame clones only and misses some. Of 110,000 to 150,000 clones listed, about 80% are singletons. This TCR was sampled from a male donor in good health and CMV-seronegative. The sequencing sample was made of PBMCs. This chain links TRBV4-3 with TRBJ1-2; weak D call: TRBD1 (5 bases). CDR3 nucleotide sequence: TGCGCCAGCAGCCGTAATCAGGGCTTAGCTAACTATGGCTACACCTTC. Translated: CASSRNQGLANYGYTF.